Listed below are T cell receptor beta chains from one sample, sequenced in a study of breast tumors, draining lymph nodes, adjacent tissues. TCRdb re-derived calls from the multiplex PCR reads in MiXCR, one entry per CDR3 protein. The sample records 25,000 or so distinct CDR3 sequences, 60% to 70% being singletons. The sequenced sample consisted of tumor-adjacent breast tissue. The receptors originated from a female donor with breast cancer. Some clones in this sample may be carry-over from other donors' samples. The CDR3 runs from the conserved cysteine through the conserved F or W. The D gene is left open where the match is weak. Not all rows give a size; the values are once, few, many and, for expanded clones, a class.

.	TRBJ1-2	TRBV3-1	.	CASSQGTGLYGYTF	TGTGCCAGCAGCCAAGGTACGGGGCTTTATGGCTACACCTTC
few	TRBJ2-3	TRBV29-1	TRBD1	CSAGTGPTDTQYF	TGCAGCGCCGGGACAGGTCCAACAGATACGCAGTATTTT
.	TRBJ2-7	TRBV9	TRBD1	CASSPREGAGEQYF	TGTGCCAGCAGCCCCCGTGAGGGGGCCGGGGAGCAGTACTTC
once	TRBJ2-3	TRBV2	TRBD1	CAIPPETGGGTDTQYF	TGTGCTATTCCTCCAGAAACAGGGGGTGGCACAGATACGCAGTATTTT
.	TRBJ2-7	TRBV7-3	TRBD1	CASSRGTGGYEQYF	TGTGCCAGCAGCCGAGGGACAGGGGGCTACGAGCAGTACTTC
.	TRBJ2-1	TRBV5-4	TRBD2	CASSQGVLAGGHEQFF	TGTGCCAGCAGCCAAGGCGTCCTAGCGGGAGGGCATGAGCAGTTCTTC
.	TRBJ2-2	TRBV7-9	TRBD2	CASSSQPGGSGELFF	TGTGCCAGCAGCTCCCAGCCGGGAGGATCCGGGGAGCTGTTTTTT
.	TRBJ1-2	TRBV20-1	TRBD1	CSAQAGQGARGYTF	TGCAGTGCCCAAGCGGGACAGGGGGCGCGAGGCTACACCTTC
many	TRBJ2-1	TRBV5-1	.	CASSADSSDYNEQFF	TGCGCCAGCAGCGCAGACTCGTCAGACTACAATGAGCAGTTCTTC
.	TRBJ1-3	TRBV5-5	.	CASSQDKSSGNTIYF	TGTGCCAGCAGCCAAGACAAAAGCTCTGGAAACACCATATATTTT
.	TRBJ2-7	TRBV5-1	.	CASSLGRDYEQYF	TGCGCCAGCAGCTTGGGCCGTGACTACGAGCAGTACTTC
.	TRBJ1-1	TRBV19	.	CASSIGGVSQEAFF	TGTGCCAGTAGTATAGGGGGAGTGTCTCAGGAAGCTTTCTTT
.	TRBJ1-2	TRBV4-2	.	CASSQAGEGGYGYTF	TGTGCCAGCAGCCAAGCGGGGGAAGGAGGCTATGGCTACACCTTC
medium-sized	TRBJ1-5	TRBV2	.	CASSDSRAGNQPQHF	TGTGCCAGCAGTGATAGCAGGGCGGGCAATCAGCCCCAGCATTTT
.	TRBJ2-7	TRBV5-1	.	CASSLYGQTEQYF	TGCGCCAGCAGCTTGTACGGACAGACCGAGCAGTACTTC
.	TRBJ2-3	TRBV9	TRBD1	CASSSFGGPRGSHTDTQYF	TGTGCCAGCAGCTCATTCGGCGGCCCCAGGGGGTCTCACACAGATACGCAGTATTTT
medium-sized	TRBJ1-3	TRBV6-1	.	CASSDDPTLENTIYF	TGTGCCAGCAGTGATGACCCGACACTGGAGAACACCATATATTTT
.	TRBJ2-2	TRBV20-1	TRBD1	CSASQSGTGGPGELFF	TGCAGTGCTAGTCAGTCTGGGACAGGGGGGCCCGGGGAGCTGTTTTTT
many	TRBJ2-7	TRBV18	.	CASSPPDTYEQYF	TGTGCCAGCTCACCACCTGACACCTACGAGCAGTACTTC
.	TRBJ2-7	TRBV5-6	.	CASSLGRQGWYEQYF	TGTGCCAGCAGCTTGGGTCGGCAGGGATGGTACGAGCAGTACTTC
.	TRBJ2-7	TRBV30	TRBD1	CAWSDRDRLSYEQYF	TGTGCCTGGAGTGACCGGGACAGGTTATCCTACGAGCAGTACTTC
.	TRBJ1-3	TRBV5-5	.	CASSLVGNSGNTIYF	TGTGCCAGCAGCTTGGTGGGGAACTCTGGAAACACCATATATTTT
.	TRBJ2-1	TRBV28	.	CASSLQYNEQFF	TGTGCCAGCAGTTTACAATACAATGAGCAGTTCTTC
.	TRBJ2-5	TRBV7-9	.	CASSLAGAQETQYF	TGCGCCAGCAGCTTGGCCGGAGCCCAAGAGACCCAGTACTTC